The 31 T cell receptor beta chains presented below share a single source sample, sequenced in a study of T cell changes during pregnancy in multiple sclerosis. Sequenced by immunoSEQ multiplex PCR; TCRdb stores in-frame clones only, minus some. Among 130,000 or so clones listed, 80% to 95% were seen once. The input for sequencing was peripheral blood, taken before pregnancy. The receptors here all came from a female donor with multiple sclerosis, enrolled in a pregnancy study.

The chain recombines TRBV7-2 with TRBJ2-7, with 16 bases identical to TRBD2. The CDR3 has 17 amino acids. V was clipped by 4 bases and J by 2 bases; unmatched bases: 5. The germline V gene encodes CDR1 SGHTA and CDR2 FQGNSA. The CDR3, as DNA: TGTGCCAGCAGCTCCGCCGGGACTAGCGGGGGGGCCTACGAGCAGTACTTC. Its protein product is CASSSAGTSGGAYEQYF.

CDR3 in DNA: TGTGCCAGCTCACTTGGGAGGGAAACTGAAGCTTTCTTT. Residues: CASSLGRETEAFF. The V and J genes are TRBV18 and TRBJ1-1; D is unresolved. This CDR3 comprises 13 residues. Germline assignment: CDR1 KGHSH and CDR2 LQKENI. With 4 bases removed from V and 5 bases from J, the gap between germline ends came to 11 bases.

V gene TRBV2 combines with J gene TRBJ1-2; 9 positions agree with TRBD1. This CDR3 contains 16 residues. Germline-derived CDR1 and CDR2 are SNHLY and FYNNEI. V trimming: 4 bases; J trimming: 0 bases; junction bases outside the gene matches: 6. The CDR3: CASSVLQGAPNYGYTF. CDR3 nucleotide sequence: TGTGCCAGCAGTGTCCTACAGGGGGCCCCTAACTATGGCTACACCTTC.

This chain joins TRBV28 and TRBJ2-2; possible D gene TRBD2, 5 bases. The CDR3 has 15 residues. Trimming took off 3 bases at V and 4 bases at J, with 12 bases between the two ends. Germline V gives CDR1 MDHEN, CDR2 SYDVKM. CDR3 protein: CASSFRLGLTGELFF. For the CDR3, the DNA is TGTGCCAGCAGTTTCCGCCTCGGACTCACCGGGGAGCTGTTTTTT.

The rearrangement links TRBV18 to TRBJ1-1; 8 bases map to TRBD1. This CDR3 comprises 14 residues. Trimming removed 4 bases from V and 3 bases from J; junction bases left unmatched: 4. CDR1 is KGHSH, CDR2 LQKENI, per germline. CDR3 in DNA: TGTGCCAGCTCACGGACAGGGTCGGACACTGAAGCTTTCTTT. This translates into CASSRTGSDTEAFF.

The chain uses TRBV7-2 and TRBJ1-5, with TRBD1 matching over 7 bases. V shed 4 bases and J 5 bases; nucleotides not matched to a gene: 8. Looked up from germline, CDR1 is SGHTA and CDR2 is FQGNSA. The CDR3 has 15 residues. This CDR3 reads CASSSITGDYQPQHF. As DNA, the CDR3 is TGTGCCAGCAGCTCTATCACAGGGGACTATCAGCCCCAGCATTTT.

This chain connects TRBV5-4 to TRBJ2-7; 7 bases fit TRBD2. The germline V gene has CDR1 SGHNT and CDR2 YYREEE (reference sequence). The CDR3 is 14 residues long. Trimming removed 4 bases from V and 4 bases from J; junction bases left unmatched: 8. CDR3 coding DNA: TGTGCCAGCAGCCTAGGGACTACCCGATACGAGCAGTACTTC. Its protein is CASSLGTTRYEQYF.

The rearrangement uses TRBV30 and TRBJ1-6; 7 bases fit TRBD1. V trimming: 5 bases; J trimming: 5 bases; junction bases outside the gene matches: 0. Germline CDR1 is GTSNPN and CDR2 is SVGIG (reference sequence). This CDR3 contains 12 residues. DNA of the CDR3: TGTGCCTGGGGGACAGATAATTCACCCCTCCACTTT. Encoded protein: CAWGTDNSPLHF.

This chain connects TRBV7-6 to TRBJ2-1; 10 positions match TRBD1. The CDR3 runs 14 residues. Losses at the gene ends were 5 bases for V and 3 bases for J; bases not matched to a gene: 1. Germline values: CDR1 SGHVS, CDR2 FNYEAQ. CDR3 sequence: CASSGTGVYNEQFF. DNA of the CDR3: TGTGCCAGCAGCGGGACAGGGGTCTACAATGAGCAGTTCTTC. Together with reference TRBV7-6 and TRBJ2-1, the CDR3 gives the full variable domain: GAGVSQSPRYKVTKRGQDVALRCDPISGHVSLYWYRQALGQGPEFLTYFNYEAQQDKSGLPNDRFSAERPEGSISTLTIQRTEQRDSAMYRCASSGTGVYNEQFFGPGTRLTVL.

Only one count was recorded for this clone. CDR3: CSVEIPGSPYEQYF. CDR3 DNA: TGCAGCGTTGAAATACCGGGAAGCCCCTACGAGCAGTACTTC. The V call is TRBV29-1, the J call TRBJ2-7, with D tentatively TRBD2 (5 bases). This CDR3 contains 14 residues. Trimming removed 2 bases at V and 2 bases at J, with 13 bases between. In germline, CDR1 is SQVTM, CDR2 ANQGSEA.

The V gene is TRBV5-1, the J gene TRBJ1-6, with 8 bases that match TRBD1. The trim removed 9 bases at V and 6 bases at J, leaving 8 bases unmatched. The CDR3 is 14 residues long. The germline V gene has CDR1 SGHRS and CDR2 YFSETQ. CDR3 nucleotide sequence: TGCGCCACCTCAGGGGGCTTCCTTAATTCACCCCTCCACTTT. As protein: CATSGGFLNSPLHF.

The chain carries TRBV9 and TRBJ1-4; D perhaps matches TRBD1 (5 bases). CDR3 size: 15 residues. Germline V lookup: CDR1 SGDLS, CDR2 YYNGEE. The V and J ends lost 0 bases and 1 base respectively, with 7 bases between them. The CDR3 DNA is TGTGCCAGCAGCGTAGATCAGGGAACTAATGAAAAACTGTTTTTT. Amino acids: CASSVDQGTNEKLFF. The entire variable domain, with the rest obtained from reference TRBV9 and TRBJ1-4, is as follows: DSGVTQTPKHLITATGQRVTLRCSPRSGDLSVYWYQQSLDQGLQFLIQYYNGEERAKGNILERFSAQQFPDLHSELNLSSLELGDSALYFCASSVDQGTNEKLFFGSGTQLSVL.

The chain links TRBV27 to TRBJ2-1; TRBD1 matches at 10 bases. The CDR3 is 13 amino acids. After removal of 10 bases from V and 4 bases from J, the junction contained 4 bases not matched to a gene. From germline, CDR1 is MNHEY and CDR2 SMNVEV (reference sequence). The CDR3 DNA reads as TGTGCCACCGGGACAGGGGCGTACAATGAGCAGTTCTTC. The encoded protein is CATGTGAYNEQFF.

V and J are TRBV2 and TRBJ2-3; D is undetermined. Germline V gives CDR1 SNHLY, CDR2 FYNNEI. Trimming cost V 3 bases and J 4 bases, with 5 bases left between them. This CDR3 comprises 12 residues. The CDR3 bases are TGTGCCAGCAGTGACTTATCAGATACGCAGTATTTT. Its translation is CASSDLSDTQYF.

This sequence joins TRBV7-9 and TRBJ1-5, with unresolved D. Trimming removed 3 bases from V and 9 bases from J, with 18 bases in between. Germline V gives CDR1 SEHNR, CDR2 FQNEAQ (reference sequence). The CDR3 spans 15 residues. The CDR3 loop is CASSFLNGREGPQHF. As DNA, the CDR3 is TGTGCCAGCAGCTTTTTGAATGGGCGGGAAGGGCCCCAGCATTTT. Drawing the rest from reference TRBV7-9 and TRBJ1-5, the complete variable domain is DTGVSQNPRHKITKRGQNVTFRCDPISEHNRLYWYRQTLGQGPEFLTYFQNEAQLEKSRLLSDRFSAERPKGSFSTLEIQRTEQGDSAMYLCASSFLNGREGPQHFGDGTRLSIL.

V is TRBV13 and J is TRBJ2-1, with 10 bases matching TRBD2. CDR1 PRHDT and CDR2 FYEKMQ come from the germline V gene (reference sequence). This CDR3 region has 15 residues. Trimming took 5 bases from V and 9 from J; bases not matched to a gene: 10. The CDR3 coding sequence is TGTGCCAGCAGCCGTGGGAGCGGGAGGGCCAGTGAGCAGTTCTTC. It encodes CASSRGSGRASEQFF. Combining the CDR3 with reference TRBV13 and TRBJ2-1 gives the whole variable domain AAGVIQSPRHLIKEKRETATLKCYPIPRHDTVYWYQQGPGQDPQFLISFYEKMQSDKGSIPDRFSAQQFSDYHSELNMSSLELGDSALYFCASSRGSGRASEQFFGPGTRLTVL.

V is TRBV4-1 and J is TRBJ2-5; 8 bases are a match to TRBD2. CDR3 length equals 15 residues. The J segment lost 5 bases and the V segment lost 2 bases, leaving 7 bases of the junction unmatched. The V gene's germline CDR1 is MGHRA and CDR2 YSYEKL. This chain's CDR3 is CASSQPGRGVETQYF. CDR3 sequence (DNA): TGCGCCAGCAGCCAACCCGGGAGGGGGGTGGAGACCCAGTACTTC.

The V call is TRBV9, the J call TRBJ1-5; weak D call: TRBD1 (6 bases). This CDR3 contains 15 residues. V was trimmed by 3 bases and J by 0 bases, leaving 10 bases between them. Germline lookup yields CDR1 SGDLS and CDR2 YYNGEE. The CDR3 nucleotides read TGTGCCAGCAGCGCTGGACAGAATAGCAATCAGCCCCAGCATTTT. Amino acids: CASSAGQNSNQPQHF. Filled out from reference TRBV9 and TRBJ1-5, the complete variable domain reads DSGVTQTPKHLITATGQRVTLRCSPRSGDLSVYWYQQSLDQGLQFLIQYYNGEERAKGNILERFSAQQFPDLHSELNLSSLELGDSALYFCASSAGQNSNQPQHFGDGTRLSIL.

The genes are TRBV5-4 and TRBJ2-1, with 11 nucleotides matching TRBD2. CDR1 is SGHNT and CDR2 is YYREEE in the germline V gene (reference sequence). V was pared by 4 bases and J by 5 bases, with 11 bases of the junction left unmatched. The CDR3 runs to 17 residues. The CDR3 protein is CASSPGPRLAGNNEQFF. DNA for the CDR3: TGTGCCAGCAGCCCCGGCCCGAGACTAGCGGGAAACAATGAGCAGTTCTTC.

The chain recombines TRBV5-5 with TRBJ1-4; 7 bases fit TRBD1. CDR3 length: 14 amino acids. With 0 bases clipped from V and 7 bases from J, the junction kept 3 bases outside the gene matches. Germline CDR1 is SGHKS and CDR2 is YYEKEE (reference sequence). DNA for the CDR3: TGTGCCAGCAGCTTGGTAGGGGGCGGTGAAAAACTGTTTTTT. Protein: CASSLVGGGEKLFF.

This rearrangement joins TRBV15 to TRBJ2-1; 7 nucleotides align to TRBD2. The CDR3 consists of 16 residues. The germline V gene encodes CDR1 LNHNV and CDR2 YYDKDF (reference sequence). Trimming at V came to 0 bases and at J to 0 bases, leaving 2 bases not matched to a gene. CDR3: CATSREASGSYNEQFF. CDR3 nucleotides: TGTGCCACCAGCAGAGAGGCTAGCGGCTCCTACAATGAGCAGTTCTTC.

V gene TRBV5-1 combines with J gene TRBJ2-1; D gene uncertain. V was shortened by 7 bases and J by 2 bases, with 4 bases between the two germline ends. The CDR3 contains 11 residues. Germline V CDR1 and CDR2: SGHRS, YFSETQ. CDR3 residues: CASQAYNEQFF. DNA of the CDR3: TGCGCCAGCCAGGCCTACAATGAGCAGTTCTTC.

The chain is built from TRBV5-4 and TRBJ1-1, with D possibly TRBD1 on 5 matching bases. The CDR3 runs 15 residues. Germline values: CDR1 SGHNT, CDR2 YYREEE (reference sequence). V was cut by 4 bases and J by 1 base, with 14 bases left in between. The CDR3 nucleotides are TGTGCCAGCAGCCTCACTGACAGTTGGAACACTGAAGCTTTCTTT. Translation: CASSLTDSWNTEAFF.

The rearrangement links TRBV19 to TRBJ1-2; D may be TRBD1 (5 bases). The CDR3 covers 14 residues. With 9 bases removed from V and 0 bases from J, the gap between germline ends came to 14 bases. Germline values: CDR1 LNHDA, CDR2 SQIVND (reference sequence). The CDR3 loop reads CASSQGTSNYGYTF. In DNA form, the CDR3 reads TGTGCCAGCAGCCAGGGAACCTCTAACTATGGCTACACCTTC.

A few counts support this clone. This rearrangement joins TRBV10-3 to TRBJ2-7; 9 bases agree with TRBD1. The CDR3 totals 14 residues. Trimming removed 4 bases from V and 5 bases from J; junction bases left unmatched: 6. CDR1 is ENHRY and CDR2 is SYGVKD in the germline V gene. The CDR3 DNA reads as TGTGCCATCAGTGTTACTACAGGGGGCGACGAGCAGTACTTC. Protein: CAISVTTGGDEQYF.

CDR3 coding DNA: TGTGCCAGTAGTTCCCCCGGGACTTTCTTTTCCTACGAGCAGTACTTC. Amino acid sequence: CASSSPGTFFSYEQYF. The chain has TRBV19 and TRBJ2-7, with D perhaps TRBD2 (6 bases). The germline V and J ends were trimmed by 5 bases and 1 base, with 18 bases remaining between them. Germline lookup yields CDR1 LNHDA and CDR2 SQIVND (reference sequence). This CDR3 comprises 16 residues.

This chain links TRBV7-9 with TRBJ2-3; a possible D gene is TRBD1 (6 bases). This CDR3 comprises 15 residues. CDR1 is SEHNR, CDR2 FQNEAQ, per germline (reference sequence). With 1 base removed from V and 3 bases from J, the gap between germline ends came to 11 bases. This CDR3 reads CASSLVSTGTDTQYF. The CDR3 bases are TGTGCCAGCAGCTTAGTGTCTACAGGGACAGATACGCAGTATTTT.

Here the CDR3 DNA reads TGCAGCGTTCTAGCGGGAGGCTCCTACAATGAGCAGTTCTTC. It encodes CSVLAGGSYNEQFF. The gene calls are TRBV29-1 and TRBJ2-1; TRBD2 agrees at 11 bases. Unmatched junction bases numbered 0, after V lost 5 bases and J lost 0 bases. Germline V gene lookup returns CDR1 SQVTM and CDR2 ANQGSEA. CDR3 size: 14 residues.

The J gene is TRBJ2-1, the V gene TRBV6-4, with D possibly TRBD1 on 6 matching bases. The CDR3 extends over 15 amino acids. Trimming removed 2 bases at V and 3 bases at J, with 11 bases between. Germline V gives CDR1 MRHNA, CDR2 SNTAGT. CDR3 in amino acids: CASSDRDNFYNEQFF. DNA for the CDR3: TGTGCCAGCAGTGACCGGGACAACTTCTACAATGAGCAGTTCTTC.

This chain links TRBV6-5 with TRBJ1-1; D is uncertain. This CDR3 has 16 amino acids. The ends were cut back, 1 base at V and 3 bases at J, with 15 bases in the middle. In germline, CDR1 is MNHEY, CDR2 SVGAGI. The CDR3, as DNA: TGTGCCAGCAGTTACTTGGTTGCAGGTTGGTACACTGAAGCTTTCTTT. It specifies CASSYLVAGWYTEAFF.

V is TRBV10-3 and J is TRBJ2-3; TRBD1 aligns across 12 bases. The junction had 3 bases not matched to a gene; V was cut back by 6 bases and J by 2 bases. Germline V lookup: CDR1 ENHRY, CDR2 SYGVKD. This CDR3 spans 15 amino acids. CDR3 sequence: CAISPGQGATDTQYF. As DNA, the CDR3 is TGTGCCATCAGCCCGGGACAGGGGGCCACAGATACGCAGTATTTT.